This TCR beta chain was observed in a study of T cell repertoires in cytomegalovirus infection (dated by TCRdb to between 2017 and 2020). With respect to the entire study: Peptide stimulations targeted recently identified HLA-C-restricted CMV epitopes, whose presentation resists viral immunomodulation, together with well-studied HLA-B-restricted epitopes. Donor HLA type was relevant to the analysis, as public TCR beta signatures indicated carriage of CMV infection together with the matching HLA type. The investigation overall reported the following: Carriers of CMV infection plus the relevant HLA type were discriminated by the cumulative frequency of public TCR beta family members in the study cohort and in an independent roughly 340-donor cohort. The ex vivo response was dominated by HLA-C-restricted CMV-specific TCR beta clonotypes, which also provided the single most frequent clonotype in two of eight donors.

The data were produced on an Illumina HiSeq 1500. The public reads were reprocessed in TCRdb via fastp at Q25 and MiXCR, keeping in-frame beta chains. Under each unique CDR3 protein, matching rows form one entry showing the most common genes and DNA. The sample data list about 140,000 distinct CDR3 sequences, and about 31% of these were observed just once. Roughly half of the sample is taken by the ten largest. Per the germline V gene, SGHAT is the CDR1 and FQNNGV is the CDR2. The CDR3 starts with the cysteine, ends with the phenylalanine, and has 11 residues. The retained sequence is limited to the CDR3, 33 bases, with the frame set at the first base. The germline ends are 9 bases apart after V is trimmed by 10 bases and J by 2 bases. Read against the paper, the sample's treatment or condition label means: in vitro stimulation with specific CMV peptide epitopes to enrich CMV-specific T cells. This clonotype was seen more than once but under ten times. The antigen this receptor binds is unknown. The input lacks base qualities; no much larger clone sits a single base away.

The material was CD8+ T cells from cultured PBMCs, obtained from culture after CMV antigen stimulation. Rearrangement joined TRBV11-2 to TRBJ2-7; the D gene is possibly TRBD2, with 5 bases matching. This sequence was found in a human donor in good health (CMV status not recorded). Some clones in this sample may be carry-over from other donors' samples. The CDR3 in this case is CATRGTYEQYF. The bases read TGTGCCACCCGAGGGACCTACGAGCAGTACTTC.